This note documents a single T cell receptor (beta chain) sequence. The same CDR3 also results from other DNA sequences found in this sample. The source of the sample is a study of glioma-infiltrating T cells after dendritic cell vaccination. Per germline, CDR1 MNHEY and CDR2 SVGAGI. The CDR3 has 13 residues. V lost 2 bases to trimming and J lost 4 bases, with 6 bases between them. As to time point: after dendritic cell vaccination, including at tumor progression/relapse. Data came from immunoSEQ multiplex PCR; TCRdb stores just in-frame clones and leaves some out. The sample shows 75,000 to 85,000 clones, around 86% of them seen only once.

The sequences come from blood, collected after dendritic cell vaccination. The TCR sequence derives from a human donor with glioblastoma. The V gene is TRBV6-5, the J gene TRBJ1-3, with a possible D match to TRBD1 (5 bases). The CDR3 DNA follows: TGTGCCAGCAGTTACCGGGGGGGAAACACCATATATTTT. It is translated as CASSYRGGNTIYF.